One and the same sample provided the 4 T cell receptor beta chains below, sequenced in a study of response to subunit inactivated influenza vaccine (dated by TCRdb to 2017 to 2018). To prepare the library, RT-PCR was applied. The sequencer was an Illumina HiSeq 2500. The public reads were reprocessed in TCRdb via fastp at Q25 and MiXCR, keeping in-frame beta chains. Entries are consolidated by CDR3 protein sequence, retaining the most common genes and DNA. The sample contains about 170,000 distinct CDR3 sequences, about an eighth of them found a single time. The ten largest account for approximately 30% of the sample. The sample also formed part of further work on T cells expressing NK-cell markers. As that second study puts it: TCR beta cDNA libraries were prepared using 5'RACE template switching, which introduced a universal primer site and unique molecular identifiers.

Sequenced material: CD8+ T cells sorted from PBMCs, taken approximately 13 days after vaccination. These receptors originate from a man aged 50 to 59 who received an inactivated influenza vaccine. Donor details come from another sample of the same person, matched by shared clones.

This clonotype showed up many times. The V and J genes are TRBV12-3 or TRBV12-4 and TRBJ2-3; 8 bases fit TRBD2. Trimming removed 2 bases from V and 4 bases from J; junction bases left unmatched: 5. The CDR3 has 15 residues. The CDR3 region is CASSLLREGPDTQYF. CDR3 bases: TGTGCCAGCAGTTTACTCCGGGAGGGTCCAGATACGCAGTATTTT.

This clonotype was seen more than once but under ten times. The chain uses TRBV6-5 and TRBJ2-5, with 10 positions matching TRBD2. The CDR3 extends over 17 amino acids. Germline CDR1 and CDR2: MNHEY and SVGAGI. V dropped 4 bases and J dropped 3; count of bases not matched to a gene: 11. The chain's CDR3 is CASSSHGWTSGEETQYF. For the CDR3, the DNA is TGTGCCAGCAGTTCCCACGGGTGGACTAGCGGTGAAGAGACCCAGTACTTC.

This clonotype was seen ten or more times. The CDR3 DNA reads TGTGCCAGCAGCGGGGGGGCCTGGGATACGCAGTATTTT. This translates into CASSGGAWDTQYF. The chain couples TRBV12-3 or TRBV12-4 to TRBJ2-3; 8 nucleotides align to TRBD2. This CDR3 contains 13 residues. V lost 6 bases, J lost 6 bases, and 5 bases stayed unmatched.

This clonotype was seen repeatedly, ten times or more. The V call is TRBV7-9, the J call TRBJ2-7; 7 bases match TRBD2. V was clipped by 5 bases and J by 4 bases; unmatched bases: 5. The CDR3 length is 13 residues. From germline, CDR1 is SEHNR and CDR2 FQNEAQ (reference sequence). DNA for the CDR3: TGTGCCAGCAGCGGGGGGGACCATTACGAGCAGTACTTC. Protein: CASSGGDHYEQYF.